The source of this T cell receptor (beta chain) is a study of OX40 agonist ivuxolimab in advanced cancers. A remark on this clone: What it recognizes is unknown.

The method was immunoSEQ multiplex PCR; TCRdb's version includes in-frame clones alone and lacks a portion of them. The table includes under 200,000 clones, approximately 94% detected once. Study results and caveats: Antigen targets of the expanded peripheral T cells went undetermined.

Sample: CD4+ or CD8+ T cells sorted from blood, taken in a trial of the OX40 agonist ivuxolimab. The TCR sequence derives from an adult with an advanced solid tumor such as melanoma, head and neck, liver or kidney cancer.

The CDR3 coding sequence is TGTGCCAGCAGTCCTACAGGACCCCTTTCGGGTGGCTACACCTTC. As protein: CASSPTGPLSGGYTF. The J gene is TRBJ1-2, the V gene TRBV27, with D maybe TRBD1 (5 bases). Trimming cost V 5 bases and J 7 bases, with 20 bases left between them. The germline V gene has CDR1 MNHEY and CDR2 SMNVEV (reference sequence). This CDR3 comprises 15 residues.